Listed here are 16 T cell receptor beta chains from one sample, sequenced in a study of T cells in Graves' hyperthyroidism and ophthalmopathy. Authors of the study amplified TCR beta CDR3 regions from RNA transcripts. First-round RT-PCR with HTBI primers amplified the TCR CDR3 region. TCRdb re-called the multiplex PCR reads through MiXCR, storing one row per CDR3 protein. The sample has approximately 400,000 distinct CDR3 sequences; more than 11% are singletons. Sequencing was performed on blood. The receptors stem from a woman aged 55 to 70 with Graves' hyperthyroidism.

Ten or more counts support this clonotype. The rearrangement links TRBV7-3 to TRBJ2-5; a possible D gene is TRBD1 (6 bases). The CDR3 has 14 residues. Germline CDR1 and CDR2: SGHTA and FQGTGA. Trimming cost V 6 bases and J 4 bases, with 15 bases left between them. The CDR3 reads CASSLSGGRETQYF. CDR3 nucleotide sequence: TGTGCCAGCAGTTTATCTGGGGGCCGAGAGACCCAGTACTTC.

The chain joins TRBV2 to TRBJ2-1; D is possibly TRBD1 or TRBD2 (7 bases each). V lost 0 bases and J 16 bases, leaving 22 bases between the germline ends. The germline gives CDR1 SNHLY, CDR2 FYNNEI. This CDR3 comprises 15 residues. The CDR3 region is CASSEAQGGRAEGFF. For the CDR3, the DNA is TGTGCCAGCAGTGAAGCTCAGGGGGGGCGGGCCGAGGGTTTCTTC.

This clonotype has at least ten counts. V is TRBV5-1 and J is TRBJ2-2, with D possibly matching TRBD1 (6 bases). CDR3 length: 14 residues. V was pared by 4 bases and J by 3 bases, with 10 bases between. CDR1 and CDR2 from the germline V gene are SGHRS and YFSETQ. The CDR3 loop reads CASSRTDYTGELFF. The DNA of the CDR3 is TGCGCCAGCAGCCGGACAGATTACACCGGGGAGCTGTTTTTT.

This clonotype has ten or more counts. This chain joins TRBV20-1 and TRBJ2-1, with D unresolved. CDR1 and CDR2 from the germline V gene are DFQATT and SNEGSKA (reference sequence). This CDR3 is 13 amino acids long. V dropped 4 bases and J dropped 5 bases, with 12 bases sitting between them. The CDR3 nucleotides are TGCAGTGCTAACCCTCCGGGCGACAATGAGCAGTTCTTC. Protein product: CSANPPGDNEQFF.

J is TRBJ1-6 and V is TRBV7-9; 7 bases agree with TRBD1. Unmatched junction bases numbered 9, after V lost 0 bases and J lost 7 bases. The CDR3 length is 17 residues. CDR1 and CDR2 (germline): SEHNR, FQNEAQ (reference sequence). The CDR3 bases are TGTGCCAGCAGCTTAGCAGAGACAGGGCCCGCGAATTCACCCCTCCACTTT. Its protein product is CASSLAETGPANSPLHF.

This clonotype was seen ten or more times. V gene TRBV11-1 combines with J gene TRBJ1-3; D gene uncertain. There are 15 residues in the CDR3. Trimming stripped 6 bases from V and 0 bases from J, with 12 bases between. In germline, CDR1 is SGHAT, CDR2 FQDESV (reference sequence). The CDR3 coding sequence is TGTGCCAGCAGTATCGGACCGATCTCTGGAAACACCATATATTTT. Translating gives CASSIGPISGNTIYF.

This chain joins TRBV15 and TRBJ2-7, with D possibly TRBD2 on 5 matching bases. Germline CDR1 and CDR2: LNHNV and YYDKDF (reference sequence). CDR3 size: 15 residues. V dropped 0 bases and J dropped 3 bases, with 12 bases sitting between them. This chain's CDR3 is CATSRDSSTIYEQYF. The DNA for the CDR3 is TGTGCCACCAGCAGAGACTCTAGCACGATCTACGAGCAGTACTTC.

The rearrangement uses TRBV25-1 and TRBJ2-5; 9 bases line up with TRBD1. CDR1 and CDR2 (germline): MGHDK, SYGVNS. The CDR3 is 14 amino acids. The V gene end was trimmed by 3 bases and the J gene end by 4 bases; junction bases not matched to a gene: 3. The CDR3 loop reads CASSEYRGPETQYF. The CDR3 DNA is TGTGCCAGCAGTGAGTACAGGGGGCCAGAGACCCAGTACTTC.

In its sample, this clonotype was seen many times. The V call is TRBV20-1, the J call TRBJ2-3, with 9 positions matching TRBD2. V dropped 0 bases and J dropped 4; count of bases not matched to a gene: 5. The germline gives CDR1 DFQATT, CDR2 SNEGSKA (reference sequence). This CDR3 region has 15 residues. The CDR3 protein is CSARDGAGGPDTQYF. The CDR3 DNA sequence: TGCAGTGCTAGAGATGGGGCGGGAGGGCCAGATACGCAGTATTTT.

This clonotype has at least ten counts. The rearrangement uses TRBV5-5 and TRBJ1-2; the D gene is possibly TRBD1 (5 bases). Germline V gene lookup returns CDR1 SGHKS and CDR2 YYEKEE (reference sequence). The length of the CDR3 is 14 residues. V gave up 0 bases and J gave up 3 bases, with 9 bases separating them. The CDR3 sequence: CASSLGGGDYGYTF. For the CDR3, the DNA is TGTGCCAGCAGCTTGGGCGGGGGTGACTATGGCTACACCTTC.

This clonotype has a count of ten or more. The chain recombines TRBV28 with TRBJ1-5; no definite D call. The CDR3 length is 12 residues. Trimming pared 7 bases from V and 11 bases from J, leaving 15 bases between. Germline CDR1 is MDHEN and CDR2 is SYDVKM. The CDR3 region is CASTRTAPAQHF. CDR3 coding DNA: TGTGCCAGCACAAGAACCGCCCCGGCCCAGCATTTT.

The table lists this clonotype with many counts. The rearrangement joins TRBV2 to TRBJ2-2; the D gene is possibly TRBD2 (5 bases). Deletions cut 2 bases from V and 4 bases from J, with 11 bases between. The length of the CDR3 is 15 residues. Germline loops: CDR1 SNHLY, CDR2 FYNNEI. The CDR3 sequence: CASSEQPAVTGELFF. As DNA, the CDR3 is TGTGCCAGCAGTGAACAGCCAGCGGTCACCGGGGAGCTGTTTTTT.

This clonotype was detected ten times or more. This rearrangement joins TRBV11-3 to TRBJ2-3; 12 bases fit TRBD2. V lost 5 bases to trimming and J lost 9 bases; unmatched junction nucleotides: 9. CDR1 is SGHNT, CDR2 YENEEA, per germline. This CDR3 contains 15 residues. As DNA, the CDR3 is TGTGCCAGCAGCAAGACTAGCGGGAGCGTTAGGACGCAGTATTTT. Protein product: CASSKTSGSVRTQYF.

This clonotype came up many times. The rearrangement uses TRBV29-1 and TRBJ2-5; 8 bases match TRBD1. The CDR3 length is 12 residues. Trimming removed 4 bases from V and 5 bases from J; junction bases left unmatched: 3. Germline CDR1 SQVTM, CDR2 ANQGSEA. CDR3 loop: CSVADRVETQYF. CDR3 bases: TGCAGCGTTGCGGACAGGGTTGAGACCCAGTACTTC.

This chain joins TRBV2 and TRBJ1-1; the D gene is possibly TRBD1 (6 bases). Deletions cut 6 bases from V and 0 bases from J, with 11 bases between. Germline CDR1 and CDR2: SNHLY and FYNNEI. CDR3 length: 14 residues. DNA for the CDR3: TGTGCCAGCAGGGGGACAAGGATGAACACTGAAGCTTTCTTT. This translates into CASRGTRMNTEAFF. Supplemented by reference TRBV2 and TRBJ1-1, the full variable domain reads EPEVTQTPSHQVTQMGQEVILRCVPISNHLYFYWYRQILGQKVEFLVSFYNNEISEKSEIFDDQFSVERPDGSNFTLKIRSTKLEDSAMYFCASRGTRMNTEAFFGQGTRLTVV.

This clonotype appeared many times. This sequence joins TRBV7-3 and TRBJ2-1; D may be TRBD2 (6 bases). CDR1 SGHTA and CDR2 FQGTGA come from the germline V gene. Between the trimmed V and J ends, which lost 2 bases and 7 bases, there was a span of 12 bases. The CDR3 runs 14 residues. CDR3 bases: TGTGCCAGCAGCTTAGGGGGGAGTGGAAATGAGCAGTTCTTC. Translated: CASSLGGSGNEQFF.